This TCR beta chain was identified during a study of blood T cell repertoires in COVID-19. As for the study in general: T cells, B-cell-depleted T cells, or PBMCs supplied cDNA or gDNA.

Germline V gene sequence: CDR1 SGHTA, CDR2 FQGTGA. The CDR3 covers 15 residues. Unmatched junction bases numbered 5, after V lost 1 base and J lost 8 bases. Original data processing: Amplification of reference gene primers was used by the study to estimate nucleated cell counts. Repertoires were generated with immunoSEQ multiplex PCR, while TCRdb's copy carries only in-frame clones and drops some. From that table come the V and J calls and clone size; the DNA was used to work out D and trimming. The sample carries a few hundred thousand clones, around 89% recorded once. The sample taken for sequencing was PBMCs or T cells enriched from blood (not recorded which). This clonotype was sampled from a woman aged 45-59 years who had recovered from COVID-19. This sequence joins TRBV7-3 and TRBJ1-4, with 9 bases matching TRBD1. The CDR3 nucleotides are TGTGCCAGCAGCTTAAGCTCCGGGACAGGGGAAAAACTGTTTTTT. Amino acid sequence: CASSLSSGTGEKLFF.